This TCR beta chain was documented in a study of a mutant IDH1 vaccine in newly diagnosed glioma. Study-level information: Eight vaccine doses were administered to patients at weeks 1, 3, 5, 7, 11, 15, 19 and 23. It was radiotherapy, temozolomide, or both that patients received previously, with most receiving both.

Sequencing was performed with immunoSEQ multiplex PCR; in TCRdb, only in-frame clones are kept and a portion is missing. The data show over 50,000 clones, around 89% seen once. Study outcomes and limitations: Any relationship between pseudoprogression and changes in top peripheral T cell clonotypes seemed absent.

About this clone: Its antigen remains unidentified.

Germline values: CDR1 MNHEY, CDR2 SMNVEV (reference sequence). V was pared by 2 bases and J by 9 bases, with 16 bases between. This CDR3 is 14 amino acids long. Sample time point: week 5, during vaccination. Topical imiquimod accompanied each vaccine dose, which consisted of 300 ug of mutant IDH1 20-mer peptide. The chain couples TRBV27 to TRBJ1-1; tentative D call: TRBD1 (6 bases). The receptor comes from a woman in her forties with glioma. Specimen: PBMCs, collected from a glioma patient whose treatment included an IDH1 peptide vaccine. The CDR3 DNA follows: TGTGCCAGCAGTTTAACACCAACCGGGGGGCAAGCTTTCTTT. Translating gives CASSLTPTGGQAFF.